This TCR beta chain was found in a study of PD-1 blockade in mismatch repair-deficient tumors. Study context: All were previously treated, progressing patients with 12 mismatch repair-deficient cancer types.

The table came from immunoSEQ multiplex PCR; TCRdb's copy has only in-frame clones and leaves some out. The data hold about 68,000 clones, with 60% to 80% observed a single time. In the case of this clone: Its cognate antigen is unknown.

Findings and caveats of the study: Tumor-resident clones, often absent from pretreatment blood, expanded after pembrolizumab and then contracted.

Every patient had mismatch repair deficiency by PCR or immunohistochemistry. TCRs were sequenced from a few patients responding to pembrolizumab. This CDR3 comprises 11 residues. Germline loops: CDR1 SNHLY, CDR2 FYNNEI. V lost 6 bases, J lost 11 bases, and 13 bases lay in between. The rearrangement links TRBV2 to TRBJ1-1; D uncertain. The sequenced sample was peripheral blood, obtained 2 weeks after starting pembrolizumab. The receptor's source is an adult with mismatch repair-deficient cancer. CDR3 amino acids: CASSSSDRAFF. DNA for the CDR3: TGTGCCAGCAGCTCCTCGGACCGCGCTTTCTTT. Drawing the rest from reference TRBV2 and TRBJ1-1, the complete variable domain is EPEVTQTPSHQVTQMGQEVILRCVPISNHLYFYWYRQILGQKVEFLVSFYNNEISEKSEIFDDQFSVERPDGSNFTLKIRSTKLEDSAMYFCASSSSDRAFFGQGTRLTVV.